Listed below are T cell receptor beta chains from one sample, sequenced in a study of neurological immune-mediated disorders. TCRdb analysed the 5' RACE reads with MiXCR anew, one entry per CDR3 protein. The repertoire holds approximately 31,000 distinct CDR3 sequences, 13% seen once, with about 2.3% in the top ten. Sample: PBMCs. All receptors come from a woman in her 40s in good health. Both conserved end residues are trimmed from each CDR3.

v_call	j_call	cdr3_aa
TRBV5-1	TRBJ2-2	ASSLAGVKGGELF
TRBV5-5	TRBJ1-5	ASSLGMGDNQPQH
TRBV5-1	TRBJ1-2	ASSRQGIYGYT
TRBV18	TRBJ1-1	ASSPRGVYSTEAF
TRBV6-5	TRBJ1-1	ASSYSPGTEAF
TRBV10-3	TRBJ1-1	AISESGLEGTEAF
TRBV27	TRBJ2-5	ASSLTGIQETQY
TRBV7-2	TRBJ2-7	ASSFQGAFDEQY
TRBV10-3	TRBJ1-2	AISDQLFVYT
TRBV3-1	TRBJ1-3	ASSQGLEGTGNTIY
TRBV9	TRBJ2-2	ASSVASGRPNTGELF
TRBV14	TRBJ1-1	ASSQDWVGGANTEAF
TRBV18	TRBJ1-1	ASSPTADAGLGEAF
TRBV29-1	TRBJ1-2	SVFGQAGLDYGYT
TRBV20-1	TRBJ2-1	SAGSGQSSYNEQF
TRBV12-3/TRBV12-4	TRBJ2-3	ASSVPGTFSTDTQY
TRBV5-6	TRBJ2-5	ASSLAALGTVRETLY
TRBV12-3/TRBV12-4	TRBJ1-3	ASSFGLPLLGQNYGNTIY
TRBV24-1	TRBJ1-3	ATSASSGNTIY
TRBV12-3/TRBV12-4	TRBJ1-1	ASSLDPGQWGSGGRSTEAF
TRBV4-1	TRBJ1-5	ASSQRLRLGGSNQPQH
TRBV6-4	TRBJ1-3	ASSDSRGYWGNTIY
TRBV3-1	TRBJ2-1	ASSQVIGLAGGPDSNEQF
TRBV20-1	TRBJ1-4	SAITGGSEKLF
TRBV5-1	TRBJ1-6	ASSKAFTLHNSPLH
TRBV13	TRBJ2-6	ASSSGTSGANVLT
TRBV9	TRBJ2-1	ASNETLGSFNEQF
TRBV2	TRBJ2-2	ASRVTGYAGGELF
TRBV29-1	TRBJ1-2	SVADGAYGYT
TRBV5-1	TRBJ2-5	ASSWGTNQETQY
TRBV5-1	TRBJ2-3	ASRWGRGRPGTQY
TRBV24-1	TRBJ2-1	ATSDRLDNEQF
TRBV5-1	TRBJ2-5	ASSPTGAQETQY
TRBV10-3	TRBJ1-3	ATSKGSSGNTIY
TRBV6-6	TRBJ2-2	ASRLLAGANTGELF
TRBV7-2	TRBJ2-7	ASSRTTSGRAYEQY
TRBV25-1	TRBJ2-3	ASSGPAGTSTDTQY
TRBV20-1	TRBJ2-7	SARTAPGLAHEQY
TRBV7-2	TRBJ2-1	ASSSTLAGGYNEQF
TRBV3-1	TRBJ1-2	ASSQALYGYT
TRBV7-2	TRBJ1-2	ASSLEYRGRYGYT
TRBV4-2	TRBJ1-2	ASSQVPRPNYGYT
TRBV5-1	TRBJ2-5	ASSLIATGGETQY
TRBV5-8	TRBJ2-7	ASSLSLMAYEQY
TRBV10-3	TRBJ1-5	AISFGTGPNQPQH
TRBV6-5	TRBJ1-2	ASSPPGAVQGPNYGYT
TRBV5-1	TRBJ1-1	ASSTDGLNTEAF
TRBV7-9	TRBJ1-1	ASSYSGGPEAF
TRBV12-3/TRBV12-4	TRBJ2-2	ALPPHLIGTAGELF
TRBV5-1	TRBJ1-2	ASSLDLRGSIGYT
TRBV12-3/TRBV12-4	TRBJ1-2	ASNSGTGGSGYT
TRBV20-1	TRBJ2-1	SARDSGGSGTNEQF
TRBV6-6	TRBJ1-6	ASTRRASYNSPLH
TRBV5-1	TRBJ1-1	ASSGRQGGGTEAF
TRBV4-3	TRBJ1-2	ASSQGQDSFYGYT
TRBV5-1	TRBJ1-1	ASSLGRNTEAF
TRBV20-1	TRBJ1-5	STRVCRQETQPQH
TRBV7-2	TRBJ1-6	ASSPQQGQSPLH
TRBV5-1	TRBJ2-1	ASSGGPGTSGSYNEQF
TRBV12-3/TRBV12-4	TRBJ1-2	ASTPGQGGGYT